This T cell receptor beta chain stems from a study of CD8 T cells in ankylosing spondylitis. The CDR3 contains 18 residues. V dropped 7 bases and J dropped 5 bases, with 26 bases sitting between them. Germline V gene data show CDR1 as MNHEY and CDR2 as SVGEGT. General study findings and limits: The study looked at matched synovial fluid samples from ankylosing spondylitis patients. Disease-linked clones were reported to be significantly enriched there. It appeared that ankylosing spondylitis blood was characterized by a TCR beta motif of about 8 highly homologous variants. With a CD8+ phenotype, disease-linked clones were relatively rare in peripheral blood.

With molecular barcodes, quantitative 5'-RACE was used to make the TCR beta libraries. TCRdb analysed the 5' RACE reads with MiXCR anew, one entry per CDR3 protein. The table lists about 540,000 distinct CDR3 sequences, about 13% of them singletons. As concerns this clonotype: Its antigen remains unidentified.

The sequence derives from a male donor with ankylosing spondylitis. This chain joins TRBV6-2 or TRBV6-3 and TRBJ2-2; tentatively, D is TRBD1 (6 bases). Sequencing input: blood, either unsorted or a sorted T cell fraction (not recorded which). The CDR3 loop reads CASTPTPLPRGRTGELFF. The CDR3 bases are TGTGCCAGCACCCCAACCCCCCTCCCCAGGGGTCGAACCGGGGAGCTGTTTTTT.